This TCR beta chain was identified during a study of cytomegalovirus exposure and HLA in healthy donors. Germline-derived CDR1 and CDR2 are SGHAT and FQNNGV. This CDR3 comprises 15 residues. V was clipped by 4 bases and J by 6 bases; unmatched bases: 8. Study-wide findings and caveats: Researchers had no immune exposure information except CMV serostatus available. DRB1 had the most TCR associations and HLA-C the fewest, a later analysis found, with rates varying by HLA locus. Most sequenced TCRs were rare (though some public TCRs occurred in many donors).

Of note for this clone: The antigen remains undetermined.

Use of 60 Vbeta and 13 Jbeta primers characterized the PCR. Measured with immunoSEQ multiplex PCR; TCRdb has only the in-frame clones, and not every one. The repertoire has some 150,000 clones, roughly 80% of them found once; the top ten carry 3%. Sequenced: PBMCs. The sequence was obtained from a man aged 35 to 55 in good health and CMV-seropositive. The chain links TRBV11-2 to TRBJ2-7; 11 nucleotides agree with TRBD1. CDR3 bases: TGTGCCAGCAGCTCCGGACAGGGGGCGCCTTTCGAGCAGTACTTC. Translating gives CASSSGQGAPFEQYF.